This TCR beta chain was captured in a study of blood T cell repertoires in COVID-19. Clones were sequenced by immunoSEQ multiplex PCR, and TCRdb holds only the in-frame ones, with some missing. The sample has around 150,000 clones, 60% to 80% seen once. Trimming took 3 bases from V and 1 from J, leaving 12 bases between them. CDR1 LNHDA and CDR2 SQIVND come from the germline V gene (reference sequence). This CDR3 contains 15 residues. Sample: PBMCs or T cells enriched from blood (not recorded which). The receptor comes from a woman in her 50s who had recovered from COVID-19. This chain connects TRBV19 to TRBJ1-2, with D possibly matching TRBD1 (6 bases). CDR3 DNA sequence: TGTGCCAGTAGTATGTTACAGGGCTTTAACTATGGCTACACCTTC. This encodes CASSMLQGFNYGYTF. Combining the CDR3 with reference TRBV19 and TRBJ1-2 gives the whole variable domain DGGITQSPKYLFRKEGQNVTLSCEQNLNHDAMYWYRQDPGQGLRLIYYSQIVNDFQKGDIAEGYSVSREKKESFPLTVTSAQKNPTAFYLCASSMLQGFNYGYTFGSGTRLTVV.